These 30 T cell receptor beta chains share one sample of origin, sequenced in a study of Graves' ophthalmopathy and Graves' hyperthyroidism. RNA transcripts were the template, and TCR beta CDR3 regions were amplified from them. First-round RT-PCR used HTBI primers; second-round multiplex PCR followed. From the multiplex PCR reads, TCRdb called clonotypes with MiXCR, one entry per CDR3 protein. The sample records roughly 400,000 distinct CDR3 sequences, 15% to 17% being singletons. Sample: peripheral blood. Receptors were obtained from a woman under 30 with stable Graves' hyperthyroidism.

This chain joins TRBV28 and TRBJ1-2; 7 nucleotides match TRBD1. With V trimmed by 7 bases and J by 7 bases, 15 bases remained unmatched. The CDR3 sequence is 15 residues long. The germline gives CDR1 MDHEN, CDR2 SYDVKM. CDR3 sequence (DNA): TGTGCCAGCATCCTCGAGAGGGGGCGGGGGGGTGGCTACACCTTC. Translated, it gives CASILERGRGGGYTF.

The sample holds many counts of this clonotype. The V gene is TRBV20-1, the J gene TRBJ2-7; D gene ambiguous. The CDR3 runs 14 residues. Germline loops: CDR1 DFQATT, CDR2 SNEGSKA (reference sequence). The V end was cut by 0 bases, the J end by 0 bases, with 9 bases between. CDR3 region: CSARDQFGSYEQYF. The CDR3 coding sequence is TGCAGTGCTAGAGATCAATTCGGCTCCTACGAGCAGTACTTC.

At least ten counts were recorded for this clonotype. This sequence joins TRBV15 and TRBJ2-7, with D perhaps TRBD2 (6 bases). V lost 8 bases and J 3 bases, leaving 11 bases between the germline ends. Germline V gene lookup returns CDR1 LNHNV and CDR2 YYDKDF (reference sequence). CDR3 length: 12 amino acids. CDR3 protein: CATGGRDYEQYF. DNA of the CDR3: TGTGCCACCGGGGGGAGAGACTACGAGCAGTACTTC.

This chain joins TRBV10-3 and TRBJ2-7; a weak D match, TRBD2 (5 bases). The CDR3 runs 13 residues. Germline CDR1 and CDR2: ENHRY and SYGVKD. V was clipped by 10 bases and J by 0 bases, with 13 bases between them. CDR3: CASKSGSSYEQYF. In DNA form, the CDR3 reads TGTGCCAGCAAAAGCGGCAGCTCCTACGAGCAGTACTTC.

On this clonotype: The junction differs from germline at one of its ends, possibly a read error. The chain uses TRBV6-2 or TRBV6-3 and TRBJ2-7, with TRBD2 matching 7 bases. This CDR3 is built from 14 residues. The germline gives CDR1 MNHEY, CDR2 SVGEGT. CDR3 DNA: TGTGTCAGCAGTTACTCGGGGGGTCTATACGAGCAGTACTTC. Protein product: CVSSYSGGLYEQYF.

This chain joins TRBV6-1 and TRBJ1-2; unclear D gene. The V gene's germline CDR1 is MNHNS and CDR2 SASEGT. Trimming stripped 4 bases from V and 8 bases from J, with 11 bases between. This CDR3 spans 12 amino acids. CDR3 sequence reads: CASSGVDWGYTF. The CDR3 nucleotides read TGTGCCAGCAGTGGGGTCGACTGGGGCTACACCTTC.

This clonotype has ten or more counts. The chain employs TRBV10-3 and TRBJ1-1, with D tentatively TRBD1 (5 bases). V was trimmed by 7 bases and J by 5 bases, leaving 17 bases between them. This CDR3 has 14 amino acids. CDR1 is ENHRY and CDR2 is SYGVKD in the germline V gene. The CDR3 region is CAINPRGAETEAFF. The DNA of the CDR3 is TGTGCCATCAACCCTCGGGGCGCGGAGACTGAAGCTTTCTTT.

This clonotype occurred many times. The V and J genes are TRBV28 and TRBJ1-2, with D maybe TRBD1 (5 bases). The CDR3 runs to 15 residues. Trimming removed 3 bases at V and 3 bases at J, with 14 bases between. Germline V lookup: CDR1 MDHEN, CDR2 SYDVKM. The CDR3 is CASSLPRGLDYGYTF. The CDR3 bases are TGTGCCAGCAGTTTGCCGAGGGGCCTGGACTATGGCTACACCTTC.

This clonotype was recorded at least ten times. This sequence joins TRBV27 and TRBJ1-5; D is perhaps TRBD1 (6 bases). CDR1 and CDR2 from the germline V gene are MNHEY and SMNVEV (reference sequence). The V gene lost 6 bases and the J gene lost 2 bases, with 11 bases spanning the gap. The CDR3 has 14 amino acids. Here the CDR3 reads CASSLQGRNQPQHF. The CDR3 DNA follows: TGTGCCAGCAGCCTCCAGGGGCGCAATCAGCCCCAGCATTTT.

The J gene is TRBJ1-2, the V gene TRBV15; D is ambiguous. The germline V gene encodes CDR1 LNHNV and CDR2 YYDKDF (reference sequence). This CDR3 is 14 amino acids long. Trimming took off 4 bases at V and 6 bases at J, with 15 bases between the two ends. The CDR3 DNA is TGTGCCACCAGCATCGGTGGGAGGGTCGATGGCTACACCTTC. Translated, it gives CATSIGGRVDGYTF. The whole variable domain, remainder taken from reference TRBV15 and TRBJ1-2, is DAMVIQNPRYQVTQFGKPVTLSCSQTLNHNVMYWYQQKSSQAPKLLFHYYDKDFNNEADTPDNFQSRRPNTSFCFLDIRSPGLGDTAMYLCATSIGGRVDGYTFGSGTRLTVV.

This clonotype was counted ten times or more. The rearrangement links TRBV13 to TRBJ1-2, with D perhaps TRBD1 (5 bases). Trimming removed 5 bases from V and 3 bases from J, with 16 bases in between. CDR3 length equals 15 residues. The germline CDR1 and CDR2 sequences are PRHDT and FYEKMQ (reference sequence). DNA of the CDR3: TGTGCCAGCAGCGGGGGACGGCCAATTGACTATGGCTACACCTTC. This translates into CASSGGRPIDYGYTF.

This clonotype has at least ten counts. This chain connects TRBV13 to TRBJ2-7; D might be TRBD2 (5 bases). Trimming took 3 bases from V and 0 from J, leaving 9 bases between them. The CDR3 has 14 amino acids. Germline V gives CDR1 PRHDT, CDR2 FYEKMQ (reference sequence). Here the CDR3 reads CASSFGESSYEQYF. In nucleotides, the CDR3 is TGTGCCAGCAGCTTCGGGGAAAGCTCCTACGAGCAGTACTTC.

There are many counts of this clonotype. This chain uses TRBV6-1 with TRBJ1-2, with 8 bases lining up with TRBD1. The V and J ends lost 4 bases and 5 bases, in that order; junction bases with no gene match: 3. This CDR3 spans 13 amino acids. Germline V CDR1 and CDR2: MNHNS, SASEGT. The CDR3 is CASSGNRGYGYTF. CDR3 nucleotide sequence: TGTGCCAGCAGTGGGAACAGGGGGTATGGCTACACCTTC.

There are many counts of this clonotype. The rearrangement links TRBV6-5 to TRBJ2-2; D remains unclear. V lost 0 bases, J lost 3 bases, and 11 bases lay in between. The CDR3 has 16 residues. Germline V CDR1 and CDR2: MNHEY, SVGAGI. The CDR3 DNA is TGTGCCAGCAGTTACTCCCGGGCCCCACACACCGGGGAGCTGTTTTTT. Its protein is CASSYSRAPHTGELFF.

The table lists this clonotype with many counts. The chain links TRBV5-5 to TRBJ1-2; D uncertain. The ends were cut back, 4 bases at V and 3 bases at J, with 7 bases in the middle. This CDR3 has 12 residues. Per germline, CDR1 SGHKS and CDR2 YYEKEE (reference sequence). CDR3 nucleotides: TGTGCCAGCAGCGGTAGGGACTATGGCTACACCTTC. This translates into CASSGRDYGYTF.

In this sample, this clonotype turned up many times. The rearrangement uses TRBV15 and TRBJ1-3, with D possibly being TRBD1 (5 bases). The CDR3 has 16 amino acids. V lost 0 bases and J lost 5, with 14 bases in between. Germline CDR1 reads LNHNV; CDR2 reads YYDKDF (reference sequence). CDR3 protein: CATSREPQGFRNTIYF. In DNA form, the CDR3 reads TGTGCCACCAGCAGAGAGCCCCAGGGCTTTAGAAACACCATATATTTT.

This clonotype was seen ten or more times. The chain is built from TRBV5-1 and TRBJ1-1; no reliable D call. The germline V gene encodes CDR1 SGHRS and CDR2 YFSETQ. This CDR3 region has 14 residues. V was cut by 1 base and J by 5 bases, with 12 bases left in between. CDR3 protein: CASSLRRGGTEAFF. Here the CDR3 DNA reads TGCGCCAGCAGCTTGAGGCGGGGAGGGACTGAAGCTTTCTTT.

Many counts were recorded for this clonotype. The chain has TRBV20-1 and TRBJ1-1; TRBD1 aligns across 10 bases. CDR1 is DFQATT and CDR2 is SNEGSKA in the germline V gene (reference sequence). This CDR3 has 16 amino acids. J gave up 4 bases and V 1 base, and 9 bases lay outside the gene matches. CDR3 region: CSARVLTGGWRTEAFF. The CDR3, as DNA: TGCAGTGCTAGAGTTCTGACAGGGGGCTGGCGCACTGAAGCTTTCTTT.

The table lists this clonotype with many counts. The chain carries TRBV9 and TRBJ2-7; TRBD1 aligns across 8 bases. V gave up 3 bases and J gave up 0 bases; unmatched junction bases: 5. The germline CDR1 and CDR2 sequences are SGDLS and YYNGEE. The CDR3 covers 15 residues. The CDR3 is CASSARTGSSYEQYF. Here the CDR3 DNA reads TGTGCCAGCAGCGCTCGGACAGGGAGCTCCTACGAGCAGTACTTC.

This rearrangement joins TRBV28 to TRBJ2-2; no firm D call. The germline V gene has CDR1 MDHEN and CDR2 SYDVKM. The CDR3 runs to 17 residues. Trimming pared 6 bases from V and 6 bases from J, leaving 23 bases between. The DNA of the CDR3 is TGTGCCAGCAGCCAAGAGAGTCGGGCCGCCGGCGCCGGGGAGCTGTTTTTT. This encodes CASSQESRAAGAGELFF.

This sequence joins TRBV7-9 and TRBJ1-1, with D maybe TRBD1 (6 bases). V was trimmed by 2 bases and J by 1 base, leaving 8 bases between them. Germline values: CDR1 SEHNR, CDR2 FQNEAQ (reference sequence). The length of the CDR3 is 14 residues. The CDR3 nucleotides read TGTGCCAGCAGCTTACGACAGGAGAACACTGAAGCTTTCTTT. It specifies CASSLRQENTEAFF.

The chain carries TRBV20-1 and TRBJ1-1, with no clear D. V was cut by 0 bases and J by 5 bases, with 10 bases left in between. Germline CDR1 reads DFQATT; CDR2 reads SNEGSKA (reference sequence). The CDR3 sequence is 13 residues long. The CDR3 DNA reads TGCAGTGCTAGAGATCGGGCAACTACTGAAGCTTTCTTT. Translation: CSARDRATTEAFF.

CDR3 sequence reads: CASSLAREDEQFF. The CDR3 region has the DNA TGTGCCAGCAGCTTAGCCAGGGAGGATGAGCAGTTCTTC. The V gene is TRBV7-2, the J gene TRBJ2-1, with a weak D call TRBD2 (6 bases). Deletions cut 0 bases from V and 8 bases from J, with 8 bases between. Germline V gene lookup returns CDR1 SGHTA and CDR2 FQGNSA. This CDR3 region has 13 residues.

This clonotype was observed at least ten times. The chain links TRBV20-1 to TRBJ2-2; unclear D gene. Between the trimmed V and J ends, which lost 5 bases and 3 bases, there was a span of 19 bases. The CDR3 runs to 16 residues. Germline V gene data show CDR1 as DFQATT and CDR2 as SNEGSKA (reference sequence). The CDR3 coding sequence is TGCAGTGCTGTCCTCGCCTCCTCCTGGGACACCGGGGAGCTGTTTTTT. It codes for CSAVLASSWDTGELFF.

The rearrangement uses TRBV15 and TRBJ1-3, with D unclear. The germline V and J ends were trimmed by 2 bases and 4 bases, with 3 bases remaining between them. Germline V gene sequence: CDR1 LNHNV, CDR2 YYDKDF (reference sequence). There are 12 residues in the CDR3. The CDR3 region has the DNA TGTGCCACCAGCAGATCCGGAAACACCATATATTTT. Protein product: CATSRSGNTIYF.

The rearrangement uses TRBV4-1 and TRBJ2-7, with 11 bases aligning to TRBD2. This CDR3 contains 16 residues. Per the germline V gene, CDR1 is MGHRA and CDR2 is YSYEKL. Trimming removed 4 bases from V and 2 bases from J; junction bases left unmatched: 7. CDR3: CASSRQLAGDPYEQYF. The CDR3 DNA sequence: TGCGCCAGCAGCCGCCAACTAGCGGGGGACCCCTACGAGCAGTACTTC.

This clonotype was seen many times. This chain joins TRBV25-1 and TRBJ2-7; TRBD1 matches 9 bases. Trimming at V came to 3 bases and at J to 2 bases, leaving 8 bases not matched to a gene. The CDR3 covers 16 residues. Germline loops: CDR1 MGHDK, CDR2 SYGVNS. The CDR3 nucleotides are TGTGCCAGCAGTGACCCCTCCGGGACAGGGCCCTACGAGCAGTACTTC. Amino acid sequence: CASSDPSGTGPYEQYF.

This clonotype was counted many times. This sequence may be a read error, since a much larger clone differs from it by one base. The CDR3 bases are TGTGCCAGCGGCTTATGGCAGACGAACACTGAAGCTTTCTTT. This sequence encodes CASGLWQTNTEAFF. The genes are TRBV7-2 and TRBJ1-1; D unresolved. Germline lookup yields CDR1 SGHTA and CDR2 FQGNSA. CDR3 length: 14 amino acids.

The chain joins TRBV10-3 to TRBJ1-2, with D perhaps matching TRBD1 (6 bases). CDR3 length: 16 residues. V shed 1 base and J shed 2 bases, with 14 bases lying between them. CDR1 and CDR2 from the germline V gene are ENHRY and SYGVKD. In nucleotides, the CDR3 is TGTGCCATCAGTGAGTTTCGAGAGGGGGTGAACTATGGCTACACCTTC. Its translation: CAISEFREGVNYGYTF.

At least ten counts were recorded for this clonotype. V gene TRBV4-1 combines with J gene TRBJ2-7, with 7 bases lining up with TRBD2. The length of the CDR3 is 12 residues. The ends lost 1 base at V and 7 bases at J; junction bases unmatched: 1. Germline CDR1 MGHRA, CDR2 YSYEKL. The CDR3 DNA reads TGCGCCAGCAGCCAAGGGGGGGGTGAGCAGTACTTC. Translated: CASSQGGGEQYF.